This T cell receptor beta chain was sequenced in a study of blood T cells in healthy people across ages. With a J-beta primer mix and a sample-barcoded 5' primer, a second PCR ran 7 to 11 cycles. TCRdb used MiXCR to reprocess the 5' RACE reads, holding one entry per CDR3 protein. This table has about 680,000 distinct CDR3 sequences, around 49% appearing once. Peripheral blood, approximately 10 milliliters per donor, was collected. The CDR3 length is 13 residues. Losses at the gene ends were 1 base for V and 4 bases for J; bases not matched to a gene: 4. Germline loops: CDR1 GTSNPN, CDR2 SVGIG (reference sequence).

The chain carries TRBV30 and TRBJ2-7, with 7 bases lining up with TRBD2. This sequence originates from a woman aged 55-70 years in good health. Source material: blood. As DNA, the CDR3 is TGTGCCTGGAGTGAGGCTAGCGGTTACGAGCAGTACTTC. Its translation is CAWSEASGYEQYF. The full variable domain, completed using reference TRBV30 and TRBJ2-7, is SQTIHQWPATLVQPVGSPLSLECTVEGTSNPNLYWYRQAAGRGLQLLFYSVGIGQISSEVPQNLSASRPQDRQFILSSKKLLLSDSGFYLCAWSEASGYEQYFGPGTRLTVT.